The rows below give T cell receptor beta chains drawn from one sample of a study of immune evolution from preneoplasia to lung adenocarcinoma. Assay: immunoSEQ multiplex PCR; the TCRdb copy retains only in-frame clones and omits some. The sample yields 6,500 to 7,500 clones, approximately 80% seen once. Material: FFPE adjacent normal lung tissue. Source of these receptors: a person aged 60-80 years with lung adenocarcinoma. The CDR3 runs from the conserved cysteine through the conserved F or W. Each record gives: V gene, clone size, J gene, D gene, CDR3 protein, CDR3 DNA. D genes are given only for firm matches. Not every row has a clone size; where given, it reads once, few, many or a size class.

TRBV2	.	TRBJ2-6	.	CASRETKAGANVLTF	TGTGCCAGCAGGGAAACCAAGGCTGGGGCCAACGTCCTGACTTTC
TRBV6-5	.	TRBJ1-3	.	CASSYSSRSSGNTIYF	TGTGCCAGCAGTTACTCGAGCCGGAGCTCTGGAAACACCATATATTTT
TRBV11-2	.	TRBJ2-1	TRBD2	CASSLAGGVDNEQFF	TGTGCCAGCAGCTTAGCGGGAGGGGTTGACAATGAGCAGTTCTTC
TRBV2	.	TRBJ2-7	.	CASSLKEQYF	TGTGCCAGCAGTCTTAAAGAGCAGTACTTC
TRBV30	once	TRBJ1-1	.	CAWSPPRHYTEAFF	TGTGCCTGGAGTCCCCCTCGGCATTACACTGAAGCTTTCTTT
TRBV6-6	.	TRBJ1-1	.	CASSYRVTEAFF	TGTGCCAGCAGTTACAGGGTTACTGAAGCTTTCTTT
TRBV15	.	TRBJ2-6	.	CATRNHRDSGANVLTF	TGTGCCACCAGAAACCACCGGGACTCTGGGGCCAACGTCCTGACTTTC
TRBV28	few	TRBJ2-3	.	CASSLSDDTDTQYF	TGTGCCAGCAGTTTAAGCGACGACACAGATACGCAGTATTTT
TRBV6-1	once	TRBJ1-5	.	CASSELGHGSNQPQHF	TGTGCCAGCAGTGAATTGGGGCACGGGAGCAATCAGCCCCAGCATTTT
TRBV4-3	few	TRBJ2-1	TRBD2	CASSQGLPSGHNEQFF	TGCGCCAGCAGCCAAGGTTTGCCTAGCGGCCACAATGAGCAGTTCTTC
TRBV7-9	.	TRBJ2-3	TRBD2	CASSWAGASTDTQYF	TGTGCCAGCAGCTGGGCGGGAGCTAGCACAGATACGCAGTATTTT
TRBV4-1	.	TRBJ2-7	.	CASSQDGSYSYEQYF	TGCGCCAGCAGCCAAGATGGAAGTTACTCCTACGAGCAGTACTTC
TRBV6-5	.	TRBJ1-5	.	CASRPQGWANQPQHF	TGTGCCAGCAGACCACAGGGATGGGCCAATCAGCCCCAGCATTTT
TRBV19	.	TRBJ2-5	TRBD2	CASRGLAGEVETQYF	TGTGCCAGTAGGGGACTAGCGGGAGAAGTGGAGACCCAGTACTTC
TRBV11-3	.	TRBJ2-1	.	CASSPRSSQQFF	TGTGCCAGCAGCCCCCGTTCCTCTCAGCAGTTCTTC
TRBV7-9	.	TRBJ1-3	.	CASSLSVGSGNTIYF	TGTGCCAGCAGCTTATCAGTGGGCTCTGGAAACACCATATATTTT
TRBV7-6	few	TRBJ2-2	TRBD1	CASSLGTGAGELFF	TGTGCCAGCAGCTTGGGGACAGGGGCCGGGGAGCTGTTTTTT
TRBV6-4	.	TRBJ1-2	TRBD1	CASSYPGQGERGYTF	TGTGCCAGCAGTTACCCGGGACAGGGGGAACGTGGCTACACCTTC
TRBV7-2	.	TRBJ2-1	.	CASSLVGEIYNEQFF	TGTGCCAGCAGCTTAGTTGGGGAGATCTACAATGAGCAGTTCTTC
TRBV18	.	TRBJ1-1	.	CASSPGENTEAFF	TGTGCCAGCTCACCCGGGGAGAACACTGAAGCTTTCTTT
TRBV7-3	once	TRBJ2-5	.	CASSLGPRGIQETQYF	TGTGCCAGCAGCTTAGGTCCCAGAGGTATACAAGAGACCCAGTACTTC
TRBV29-1	.	TRBJ2-1	TRBD2	CSVGREYNEQFF	TGCAGCGTTGGGCGGGAGTACAATGAGCAGTTCTTC
TRBV7-9	.	TRBJ2-5	TRBD2	CASSWLAGQETQYF	TGTGCCAGCAGCTGGCTAGCGGGCCAAGAGACCCAGTACTTC
TRBV10-2	.	TRBJ2-1	TRBD1	CASSYTAPGGGEQFF	TGCGCCAGCAGTTACACGGCCCCAGGGGGCGGCGAGCAGTTCTTC
TRBV7-9	.	TRBJ2-7	TRBD1	CASSSGQGAYEQYF	TGTGCCAGCAGCTCGGGACAGGGAGCCTACGAGCAGTACTTC
TRBV5-5	few	TRBJ2-1	.	CASSLAELRYNEQFF	TGTGCCAGCAGCTTGGCCGAGTTGCGGTACAATGAGCAGTTCTTC
TRBV18	.	TRBJ1-1	.	CASSPGMNTEAFF	TGTGCCAGCTCACCAGGGATGAACACTGAAGCTTTCTTT
TRBV18	once	TRBJ2-5	.	CASSPGPSWQETQYF	TGTGCCAGCTCACCAGGTCCGTCTTGGCAAGAGACCCAGTACTTC
TRBV6-6	.	TRBJ2-1	TRBD2	CASSYRREGDNEQFF	TGTGCCAGCAGTTACCGGCGGGAGGGGGACAATGAGCAGTTCTTC
TRBV7-6	.	TRBJ2-7	TRBD2	CASSLAISGNYEQYF	TGTGCCAGCAGCTTAGCGATTAGCGGGAACTACGAGCAGTACTTC
TRBV18	.	TRBJ1-4	TRBD1	CASSPGQGEKLFF	TGTGCCAGCTCACCGGGACAGGGGGAAAAACTGTTTTTT
TRBV6-1	.	TRBJ1-1	.	CASSELRGNTEAFF	TGTGCCAGCAGTGAATTGAGGGGGAACACTGAAGCTTTCTTT
TRBV5-6	.	TRBJ2-5	TRBD1	CASSLTGQGNRQETQYF	TGTGCCAGCAGCTTGACCGGACAGGGTAATCGGCAAGAGACCCAGTACTTC
TRBV19	.	TRBJ2-3	.	CASRVEGLDTQYF	TGTGCCAGTAGGGTGGAGGGGCTGGATACGCAGTATTTT
TRBV7-9	.	TRBJ1-4	.	CASSPTGRTGEKLFF	TGTGCCAGCAGCCCCACAGGGAGGACGGGTGAAAAACTGTTTTTT